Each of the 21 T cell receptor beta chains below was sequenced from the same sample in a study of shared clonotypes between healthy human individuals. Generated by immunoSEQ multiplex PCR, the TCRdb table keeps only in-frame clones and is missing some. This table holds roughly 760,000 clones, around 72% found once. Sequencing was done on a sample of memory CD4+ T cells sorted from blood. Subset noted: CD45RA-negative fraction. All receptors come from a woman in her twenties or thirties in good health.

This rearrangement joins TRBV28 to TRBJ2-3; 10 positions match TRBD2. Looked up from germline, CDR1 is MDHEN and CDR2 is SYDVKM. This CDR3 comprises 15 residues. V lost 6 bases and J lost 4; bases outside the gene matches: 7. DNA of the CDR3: TGTGCCAGCAGGCCTAGCGGGAGCGGCCCAGATACGCAGTATTTT. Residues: CASRPSGSGPDTQYF. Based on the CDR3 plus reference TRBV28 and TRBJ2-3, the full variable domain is DVKVTQSSRYLVKRTGEKVFLECVQDMDHENMFWYRQDPGLGLRLIYFSYDVKMKEKGDIPEGYSVSREKKERFSLILESASTNQTSMYLCASRPSGSGPDTQYFGPGTRLTVL.

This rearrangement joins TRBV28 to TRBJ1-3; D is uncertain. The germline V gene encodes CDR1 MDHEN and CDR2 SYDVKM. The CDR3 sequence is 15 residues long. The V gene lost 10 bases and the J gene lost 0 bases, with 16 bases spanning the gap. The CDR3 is CATIGALSSGNTIYF. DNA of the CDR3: TGTGCCACCATAGGAGCCCTGAGCTCTGGAAACACCATATATTTT.

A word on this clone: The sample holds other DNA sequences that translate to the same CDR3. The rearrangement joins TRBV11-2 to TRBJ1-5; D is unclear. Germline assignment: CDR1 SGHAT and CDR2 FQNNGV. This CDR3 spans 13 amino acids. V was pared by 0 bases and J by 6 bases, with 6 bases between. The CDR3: CASSLDLSQPQHF. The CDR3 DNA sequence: TGTGCCAGCAGCTTAGATTTGAGTCAGCCCCAGCATTTT.

The CDR3 bases are TGTGCCAGCAGCTACGCCCCGGGACTAGCGCGTCAACGAGACAATGAGCAGTTCTTC. It encodes CASSYAPGLARQRDNEQFF. The rearrangement joins TRBV7-6 to TRBJ2-1; TRBD2 matches 10 bases. The J segment lost 5 bases and the V segment lost 4 bases, leaving 17 bases of the junction unmatched. This CDR3 spans 19 amino acids. Looked up from germline, CDR1 is SGHVS and CDR2 is FNYEAQ.

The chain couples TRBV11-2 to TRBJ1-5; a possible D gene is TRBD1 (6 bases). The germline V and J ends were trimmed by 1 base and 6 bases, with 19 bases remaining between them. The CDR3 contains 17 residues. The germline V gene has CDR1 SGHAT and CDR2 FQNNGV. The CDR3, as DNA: TGTGCCAGCAGCTTAGGCCCCACAGGGTTTGTTGGTCAGCCCCAGCATTTT. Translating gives CASSLGPTGFVGQPQHF.

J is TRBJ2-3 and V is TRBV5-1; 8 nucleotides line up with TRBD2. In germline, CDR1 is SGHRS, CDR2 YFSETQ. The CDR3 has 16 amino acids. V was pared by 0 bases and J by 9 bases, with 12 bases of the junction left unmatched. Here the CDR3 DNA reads TGCGCCAGCAGCTTGGCGGACGGGAGGGCCCGTGGGACGCAGTATTTT. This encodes CASSLADGRARGTQYF.

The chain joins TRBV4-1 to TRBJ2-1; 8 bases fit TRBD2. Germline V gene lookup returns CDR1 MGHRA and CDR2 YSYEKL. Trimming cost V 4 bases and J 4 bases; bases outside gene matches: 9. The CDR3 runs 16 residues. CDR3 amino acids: CASSRPGLEGYNEQFF. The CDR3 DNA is TGCGCCAGCAGCCGCCCGGGACTAGAGGGTTACAATGAGCAGTTCTTC.

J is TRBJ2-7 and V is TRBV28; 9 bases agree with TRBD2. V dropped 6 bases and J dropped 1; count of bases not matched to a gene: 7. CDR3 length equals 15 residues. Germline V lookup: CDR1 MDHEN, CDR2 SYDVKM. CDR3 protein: CASREASGRSYEQYF. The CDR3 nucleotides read TGTGCCAGCAGAGAAGCAAGCGGGAGGTCCTACGAGCAGTACTTC.

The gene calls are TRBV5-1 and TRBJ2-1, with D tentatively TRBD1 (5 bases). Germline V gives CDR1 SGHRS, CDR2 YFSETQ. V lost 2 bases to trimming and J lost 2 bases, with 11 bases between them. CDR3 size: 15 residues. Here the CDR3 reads CASSFRQGTYNEQFF. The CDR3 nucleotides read TGCGCCAGCAGCTTCCGGCAGGGCACCTACAATGAGCAGTTCTTC.

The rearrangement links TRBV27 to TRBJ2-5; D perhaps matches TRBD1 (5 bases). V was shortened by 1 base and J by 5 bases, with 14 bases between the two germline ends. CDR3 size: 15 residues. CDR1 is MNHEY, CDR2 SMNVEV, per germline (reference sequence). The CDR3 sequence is CASSLFLPGKETQYF. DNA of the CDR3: TGTGCCAGCAGTTTATTTCTCCCAGGGAAGGAGACCCAGTACTTC.

The CDR3 is CASRSGVSGYTF. The DNA of the CDR3 is TGTGCCAGCAGGTCAGGGGTTAGTGGCTACACCTTC. The rearrangement uses TRBV2 and TRBJ1-2, with TRBD1 as a possible D gene (6 bases). Trimming pared 6 bases from V and 7 bases from J, leaving 12 bases between. CDR1 and CDR2 (germline): SNHLY, FYNNEI. The CDR3 runs 12 residues.

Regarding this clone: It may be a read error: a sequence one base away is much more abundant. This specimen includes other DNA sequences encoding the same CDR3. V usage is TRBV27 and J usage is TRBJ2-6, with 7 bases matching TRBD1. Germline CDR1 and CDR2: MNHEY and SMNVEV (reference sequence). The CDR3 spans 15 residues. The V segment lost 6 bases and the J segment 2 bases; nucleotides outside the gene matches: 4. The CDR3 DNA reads TGTGCCAGCAGATCAACAGGGGCTGGGGCCAACGTCCTGACTTTC. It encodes CASRSTGAGANVLTF.

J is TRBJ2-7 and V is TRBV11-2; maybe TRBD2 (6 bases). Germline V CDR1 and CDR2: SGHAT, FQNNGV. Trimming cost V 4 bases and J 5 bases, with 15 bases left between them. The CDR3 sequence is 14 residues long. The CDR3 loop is CASSSYAGTHEQYF. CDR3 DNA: TGTGCCAGCAGCTCGTATGCAGGGACTCACGAGCAGTACTTC. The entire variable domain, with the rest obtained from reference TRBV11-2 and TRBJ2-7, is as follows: EAGVAQSPRYKIIEKRQSVAFWCNPISGHATLYWYQQILGQGPKLLIQFQNNGVVDDSQLPKDRFSAERLKGVDSTLKIQPAKLEDSAVYLCASSSYAGTHEQYFGPGTRLTVT.

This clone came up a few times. The CDR3 reads CSVGAGAETQYF. CDR3 coding DNA: TGCAGCGTTGGCGCGGGAGCAGAGACCCAGTACTTC. This chain links TRBV29-1 with TRBJ2-5, with 7 bases that match TRBD2. CDR3 length: 12 residues. Germline CDR1 is SQVTM and CDR2 is ANQGSEA. The ends lost 4 bases at V and 4 bases at J; junction bases unmatched: 3.

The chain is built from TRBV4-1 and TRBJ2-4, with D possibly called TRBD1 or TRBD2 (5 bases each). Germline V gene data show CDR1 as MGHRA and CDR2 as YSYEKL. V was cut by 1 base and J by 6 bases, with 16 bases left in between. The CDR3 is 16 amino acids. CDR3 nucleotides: TGCGCCAGCAGCCAAGCGCCGGGACCGGTATTAAACATTCAGTACTTC. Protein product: CASSQAPGPVLNIQYF.

As DNA, the CDR3 is TGTGCCAGCAGCCGAGAGGGGGGCTACACCTTC. It codes for CASSREGGYTF. The chain recombines TRBV7-9 with TRBJ1-2; maybe TRBD1 (5 bases). The ends were cut back, 5 bases at V and 8 bases at J, with 9 bases in the middle. CDR3 length: 11 amino acids. CDR1 and CDR2 from the germline V gene are SEHNR and FQNEAQ (reference sequence).

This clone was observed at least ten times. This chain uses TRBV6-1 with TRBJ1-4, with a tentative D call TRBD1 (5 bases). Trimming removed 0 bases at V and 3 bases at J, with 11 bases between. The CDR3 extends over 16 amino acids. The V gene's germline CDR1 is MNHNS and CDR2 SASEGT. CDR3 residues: CASSEAGGIANEKLFF. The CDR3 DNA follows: TGTGCCAGCAGTGAAGCGGGGGGTATAGCTAATGAAAAACTGTTTTTT.

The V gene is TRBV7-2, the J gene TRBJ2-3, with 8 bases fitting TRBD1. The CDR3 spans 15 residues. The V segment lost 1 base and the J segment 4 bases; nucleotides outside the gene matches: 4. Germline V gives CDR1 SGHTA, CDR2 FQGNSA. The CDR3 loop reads CASSLGDRGADTQYF. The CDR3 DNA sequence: TGTGCCAGCAGCTTAGGAGACAGGGGAGCAGATACGCAGTATTTT. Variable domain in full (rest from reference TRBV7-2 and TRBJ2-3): GAGVSQSPSNKVTEKGKDVELRCDPISGHTALYWYRQSLGQGLEFLIYFQGNSAPDKSGLPSDRFSAERTGGSVSTLTIQRTQQEDSAVYLCASSLGDRGADTQYFGPGTRLTVL.

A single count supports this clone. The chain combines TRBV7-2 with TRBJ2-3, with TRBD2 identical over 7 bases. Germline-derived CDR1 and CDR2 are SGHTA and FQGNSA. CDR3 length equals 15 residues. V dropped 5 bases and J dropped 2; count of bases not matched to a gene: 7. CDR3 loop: CASSHKAGITDTQYF. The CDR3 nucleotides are TGTGCCAGCAGCCACAAAGCGGGGATCACAGATACGCAGTATTTT.

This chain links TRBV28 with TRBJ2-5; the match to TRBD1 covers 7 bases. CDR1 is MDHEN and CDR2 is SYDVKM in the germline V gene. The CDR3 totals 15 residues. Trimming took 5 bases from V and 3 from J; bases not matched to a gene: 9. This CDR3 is CASSPLGTAEETQYF. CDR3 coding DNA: TGTGCCAGCAGTCCCCTGGGGACAGCCGAAGAGACCCAGTACTTC.

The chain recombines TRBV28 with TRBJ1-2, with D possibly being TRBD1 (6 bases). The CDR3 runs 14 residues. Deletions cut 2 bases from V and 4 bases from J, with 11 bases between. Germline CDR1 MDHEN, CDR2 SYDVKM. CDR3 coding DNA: TGTGCCAGCAGTTTAGCGACAGGAGGCTATGGCTACACCTTC. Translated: CASSLATGGYGYTF.